The TCR beta chain under discussion was sequenced for a study of blood T cell repertoires in COVID-19. Turning to the study itself: Recovery among Cohort 3 donors was established by two negative PCRs, clearance, or symptom resolution. T cells, B-cell-depleted T cells, or PBMCs supplied cDNA or gDNA.

With V trimmed by 4 bases and J by 4 bases, 3 bases remained unmatched. The germline V gene has CDR1 LGHNA and CDR2 YSLEER. The CDR3 runs 14 residues. Some clones are missing from TCRdb's copy, which holds only in-frame ones; the method was immunoSEQ multiplex PCR. This table has roughly 210,000 clones, roughly 87% appearing once. The rearrangement uses TRBV4-3 and TRBJ2-2; 7 bases line up with TRBD2. The TCR originated in a man aged 25-40 years in a cohort exposed to, infected with or recovered from COVID-19 (not recorded which). Sequences were obtained from PBMCs or T cells enriched from blood (not recorded which). CDR3 residues: CASSPGTITGELFF. The CDR3 DNA follows: TGCGCCAGCAGCCCCGGGACTATCACCGGGGAGCTGTTTTTT.